The rows below give T cell receptor beta chains drawn from one sample of a study of long-term antiretroviral therapy in people with HIV. Libraries were prepared by immunoSEQ multiplex PCR; TCRdb keeps only in-frame clonotypes and omits some of them. The table shows tens of thousands of clones, with 83% occurring only once. Sequencing used unsorted PBMCs, obtained 0.4 years before starting antiretroviral therapy. These receptors were obtained from a man between 18 and 29 years old with HIV. The CDR3 runs from the conserved cysteine through the conserved F or W. A D gene is named only where the DNA matches it firmly. Expanded clones are given a class, and other clones once, few, many or no size at all.

clone_size j_call d_call v_call cdr3_aa cdr3_nt
. TRBJ2-7 . TRBV27 CASSYDGSSYEQYF TGTGCCAGCAGTTATGATGGGAGCTCCTACGAGCAGTACTTC
. TRBJ1-1 . TRBV9 CASSSSPGMNTEAFF TGTGCCAGCAGCTCCTCCCCCGGGATGAACACTGAAGCTTTCTTT
. TRBJ1-3 . TRBV7-9 CASSTGLGNTIYF TGTGCCAGCAGCACCGGACTGGGAAACACCATATATTTT
. TRBJ2-3 . TRBV18 CASSPRPDTQYF TGTGCCAGCTCACCACGCCCTGATACGCAGTATTTT
. TRBJ2-7 . TRBV7-2 CASSFLPTGTYEQYF TGTGCCAGCAGCTTTCTTCCGACCGGGACCTACGAGCAGTACTTC
. TRBJ2-3 . TRBV9 CASSGRGGGTDTQYF TGTGCCAGCAGCGGCCGGGGCGGAGGCACAGATACGCAGTATTTT
. TRBJ1-2 . TRBV4-1 CASSRASEHGYTF TGCGCCAGCAGCCGCGCCTCGGAGCATGGCTACACCTTC
. TRBJ1-1 . TRBV29-1 CSVASLGYTEAFF TGCAGCGTTGCGAGCTTGGGGTACACTGAAGCTTTCTTT
. TRBJ2-3 . TRBV29-1 CSAQSRLTDTQYF TGCAGCGCCCAAAGCCGACTGACAGATACGCAGTATTTT
. TRBJ2-5 . TRBV6-6 CASSQYRVGQETQYF TGTGCCAGCAGTCAATACAGGGTCGGACAAGAGACCCAGTACTTC
. TRBJ2-1 . TRBV7-9 CASSFPVGGGFDEQFF TGTGCCAGCAGCTTCCCGGTGGGGGGGGGCTTCGATGAGCAGTTCTTC
. TRBJ1-1 . TRBV12-5 CASGSRPTEAFF TGTGCTAGTGGTTCGCGCCCCACTGAAGCTTTCTTT
. TRBJ1-2 . TRBV30 CAWILDGGGYTF TGTGCCTGGATCCTGGACGGAGGGGGCTACACCTTC
medium-sized TRBJ2-7 . TRBV14 CASSQVLHGGGLEQYF TGTGCCAGCAGCCAAGTTCTCCATGGGGGGGGGCTCGAGCAGTACTTC
few TRBJ2-1 . TRBV10-3 CAISGREEQFF TGTGCCATCAGTGGTCGAGAGGAGCAGTTCTTC
. TRBJ2-5 TRBD2 TRBV7-3 CASSPSAGPRETQYF TGTGCCAGCAGCCCCTCAGCGGGGCCTCGGGAGACCCAGTACTTC
. TRBJ2-1 TRBD2 TRBV9 CASSSLPGLARNEQFF TGTGCCAGCAGCTCTCTCCCGGGACTAGCGCGAAATGAGCAGTTCTTC
. TRBJ1-6 . TRBV21-1 CASSKGTSPGSVSPLHF TGTGCCAGCAGCAAAGGGACTAGCCCGGGGTCAGTTTCACCCCTCCACTTT
. TRBJ2-7 . TRBV29-1 CSALGGGSYEQYF TGCAGCGCCCTGGGGGGCGGCTCCTACGAGCAGTACTTC
. TRBJ2-5 . TRBV5-1 CASAGGPEETQYF TGCGCCAGCGCCGGGGGCCCCGAAGAGACCCAGTACTTC
. TRBJ1-6 . TRBV29-1 CSVVRISTNSPLHF TGCAGCGTTGTTCGTATCAGTACTAATTCACCCCTCCACTTT
. TRBJ2-7 . TRBV11-2 CASSPFRGSYEQYF TGTGCCAGCAGCCCATTTAGGGGCTCCTACGAGCAGTACTTC
. TRBJ2-7 . TRBV19 CASSNSFNSYEQYF TGTGCCAGTAGTAATTCTTTCAACTCCTACGAGCAGTACTTC
. TRBJ2-2 . TRBV6-6 CASSYPGELFF TGTGCCAGCAGTTACCCCGGGGAGCTGTTTTTT
. TRBJ2-5 TRBD1 TRBV7-8 CASSRGQGETQYF TGTGCCAGCAGCCGGGGACAGGGAGAGACCCAGTACTTC
. TRBJ1-2 TRBD1 TRBV27 CASSPYTGGGGYTF TGTGCCAGCAGTCCCTACACAGGGGGAGGTGGCTACACCTTC
. TRBJ2-1 . TRBV7-8 CASSPGVELNEQFF TGTGCCAGCAGTCCCGGGGTAGAACTAAATGAGCAGTTCTTC
. TRBJ2-1 . TRBV5-4 CASSLGQVAIDEQFF TGTGCCAGCAGCTTGGGGCAGGTGGCGATAGATGAGCAGTTCTTC
. TRBJ2-5 . TRBV7-9 CASSPRQSETQYF TGTGCCAGCAGCCCAAGACAGTCAGAGACCCAGTACTTC
. TRBJ1-1 . TRBV6-1 CASRVLKAEAFF TGTGCCAGCAGAGTTCTAAAGGCTGAAGCTTTCTTT
. TRBJ2-7 . TRBV28 CASSALTYEQYF TGTGCCAGCAGTGCCCTGACCTACGAGCAGTACTTC
. TRBJ2-7 . TRBV27 CASSFGGGAYEQYF TGTGCCAGCAGTTTTGGGGGAGGCGCCTACGAGCAGTACTTC
. TRBJ2-3 . TRBV9 CASSGGQGSLSTDTQYF TGTGCCAGCAGCGGCGGACAAGGGAGCCTTAGCACAGATACGCAGTATTTT
. TRBJ2-7 . TRBV27 CASSPTSRSSYEQYF TGTGCCAGCAGTCCCACTAGTAGGTCTAGCTACGAGCAGTACTTC
. TRBJ2-7 TRBD2 TRBV7-2 CASSFLAGHSYEQYF TGTGCCAGCAGCTTCCTAGCGGGCCACTCCTACGAGCAGTACTTC
once TRBJ2-7 . TRBV18 CASSQNPGSSYEQYF TGTGCCAGCTCACAAAACCCAGGGAGCTCCTACGAGCAGTACTTC
. TRBJ1-1 . TRBV9 CASSVVEVNTEAFF TGTGCCAGCAGCGTAGTGGAGGTCAACACTGAAGCTTTCTTT
. TRBJ1-2 . TRBV28 CASSSLHIIKGSELYGYTF TGTGCCAGCAGTTCATTACATATCATCAAGGGCAGTGAGCTTTATGGCTACACCTTC
. TRBJ2-7 TRBD1 TRBV7-9 CASIGTGVPYEQYF TGTGCCAGCATCGGGACAGGGGTTCCGTACGAGCAGTACTTC
. TRBJ1-5 TRBD1 TRBV15 CATSSDDRGNQPQHF TGTGCCACCAGCAGCGACGACAGGGGCAATCAGCCCCAGCATTTT
. TRBJ1-2 TRBD1 TRBV30 CAWSPRTGWWYGYTF TGTGCCTGGAGCCCCCGGACAGGGTGGTGGTATGGCTACACCTTC
. TRBJ2-7 TRBD2 TRBV2 CASSEAGASSYEQYF TGTGCCAGCAGTGAGGCGGGAGCCAGCTCCTACGAGCAGTACTTC
once TRBJ1-4 . TRBV7-6 CASSARGGGGEKLFF TGTGCCAGCAGCGCCAGAGGAGGGGGAGGTGAAAAACTGTTTTTT
once TRBJ2-1 TRBD2 TRBV9 CASSARTSGSYNEQFF TGTGCCAGCAGCGCCCGGACTAGCGGCTCCTACAATGAGCAGTTCTTC
. TRBJ1-2 TRBD1 TRBV27 CASSSGTGVRYGYTF TGTGCCAGCAGTTCAGGGACAGGGGTGCGCTATGGCTACACCTTC
. TRBJ1-3 . TRBV10-3 CAISESPRSGNTIYF TGTGCCATCAGTGAGTCTCCTCGCTCTGGAAACACCATATATTTT
medium-sized TRBJ1-2 TRBD1 TRBV28 CASQQGAVHYGYTF TGTGCCAGCCAACAGGGGGCCGTACACTATGGCTACACCTTC
. TRBJ2-7 TRBD2 TRBV2 CASSELAGLGEQYF TGTGCCAGCAGTGAACTAGCGGGCCTCGGGGAGCAGTACTTC